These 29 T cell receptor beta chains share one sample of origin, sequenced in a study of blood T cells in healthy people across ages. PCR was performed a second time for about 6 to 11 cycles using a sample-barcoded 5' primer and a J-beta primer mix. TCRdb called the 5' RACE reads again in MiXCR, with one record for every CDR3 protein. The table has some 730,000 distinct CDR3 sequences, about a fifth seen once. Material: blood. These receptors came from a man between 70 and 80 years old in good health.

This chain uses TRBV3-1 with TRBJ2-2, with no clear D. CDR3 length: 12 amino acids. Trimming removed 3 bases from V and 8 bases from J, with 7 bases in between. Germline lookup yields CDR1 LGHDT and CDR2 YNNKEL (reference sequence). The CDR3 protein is CASSQTSGELFF. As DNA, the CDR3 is TGTGCCAGCAGCCAGACGTCGGGGGAGCTGTTTTTT.

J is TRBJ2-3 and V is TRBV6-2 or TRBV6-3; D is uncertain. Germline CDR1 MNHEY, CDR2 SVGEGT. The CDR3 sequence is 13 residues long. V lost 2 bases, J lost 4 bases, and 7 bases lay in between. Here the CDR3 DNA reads TGTGCCAGCAGTTACATCAGTTCAGATACGCAGTATTTT. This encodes CASSYISSDTQYF.

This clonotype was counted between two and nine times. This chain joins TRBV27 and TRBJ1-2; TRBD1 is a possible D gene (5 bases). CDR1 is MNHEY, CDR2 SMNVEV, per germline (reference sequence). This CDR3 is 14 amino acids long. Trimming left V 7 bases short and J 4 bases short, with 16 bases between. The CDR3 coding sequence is TGTGCCAGCACTCCTAATCCGGGGGGCTATGGCTACACCTTC. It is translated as CASTPNPGGYGYTF.

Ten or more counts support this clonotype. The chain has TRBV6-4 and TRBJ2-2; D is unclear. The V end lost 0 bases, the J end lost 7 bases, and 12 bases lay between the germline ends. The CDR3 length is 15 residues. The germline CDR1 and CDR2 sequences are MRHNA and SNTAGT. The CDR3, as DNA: TGTGCCAGCAGTGACTCGTTCGAGTCAGGCGGGGAGCTGTTTTTT. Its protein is CASSDSFESGGELFF.

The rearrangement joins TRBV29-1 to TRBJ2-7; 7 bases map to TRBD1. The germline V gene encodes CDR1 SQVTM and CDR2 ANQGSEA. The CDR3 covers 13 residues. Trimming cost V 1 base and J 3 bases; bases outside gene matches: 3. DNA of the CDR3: TGCAGCGTTGAAGGAGGACAGGACTACGAGCAGTACTTC. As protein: CSVEGGQDYEQYF.

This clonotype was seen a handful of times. The DNA of the CDR3 is TGTGCCAGCAGTTTACGACTAGCGGGAGGGAGAGATACGCAGTATTTT. Residues: CASSLRLAGGRDTQYF. The chain links TRBV27 to TRBJ2-3, with 14 bases that match TRBD2. The CDR3 loop spans 16 amino acids. The J segment lost 5 bases and the V segment lost 2 bases, leaving 3 bases of the junction unmatched. CDR1 MNHEY and CDR2 SMNVEV come from the germline V gene (reference sequence).

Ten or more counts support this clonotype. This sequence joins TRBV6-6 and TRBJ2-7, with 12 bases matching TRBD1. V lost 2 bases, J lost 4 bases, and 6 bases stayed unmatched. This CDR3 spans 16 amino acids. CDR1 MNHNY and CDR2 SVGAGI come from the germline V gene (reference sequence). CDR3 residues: CASSYGTGGARYEQYF. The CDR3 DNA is TGTGCCAGCAGTTACGGGACAGGGGGCGCAAGGTACGAGCAGTACTTC.

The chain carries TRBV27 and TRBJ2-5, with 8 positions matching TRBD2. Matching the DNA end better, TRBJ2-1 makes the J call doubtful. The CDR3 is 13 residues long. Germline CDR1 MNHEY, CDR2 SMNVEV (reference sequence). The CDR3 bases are TGTGCCAGCTGGACTAGCATTTACAATGAGCAGTTCTTC. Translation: CASWTSIYNEQFF.

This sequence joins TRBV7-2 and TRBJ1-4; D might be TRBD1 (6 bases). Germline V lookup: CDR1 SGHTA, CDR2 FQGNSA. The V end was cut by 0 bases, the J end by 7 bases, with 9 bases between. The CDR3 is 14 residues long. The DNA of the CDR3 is TGTGCCAGCAGCTTAGCCAGGGGTGGTGAAAAACTGTTTTTT. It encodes CASSLARGGEKLFF.

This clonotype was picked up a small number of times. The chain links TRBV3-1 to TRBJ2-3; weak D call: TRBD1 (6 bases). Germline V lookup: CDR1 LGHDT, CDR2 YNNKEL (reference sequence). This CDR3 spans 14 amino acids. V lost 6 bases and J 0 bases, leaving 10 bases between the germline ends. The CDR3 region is CASRGDISTDTQYF. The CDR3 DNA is TGTGCCAGCAGAGGGGACATTAGCACAGATACGCAGTATTTT.

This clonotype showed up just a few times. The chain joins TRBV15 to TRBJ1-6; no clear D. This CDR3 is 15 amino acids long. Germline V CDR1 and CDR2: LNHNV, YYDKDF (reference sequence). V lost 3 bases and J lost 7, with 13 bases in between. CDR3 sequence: CATSSKYKRNSPLHF. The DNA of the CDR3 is TGTGCCACCAGCAGCAAATACAAACGGAATTCACCCCTCCACTTT.

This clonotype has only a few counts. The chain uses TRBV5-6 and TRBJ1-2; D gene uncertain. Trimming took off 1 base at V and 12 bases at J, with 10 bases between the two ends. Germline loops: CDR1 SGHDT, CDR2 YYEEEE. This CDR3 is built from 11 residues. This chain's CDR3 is CASSLLGFNTF. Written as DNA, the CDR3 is TGTGCCAGCAGCTTGTTGGGGTTCAACACCTTC.

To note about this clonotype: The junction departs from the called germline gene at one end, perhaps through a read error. This CDR3 is CAGSLYSGLAETDTQYF. CDR3 in DNA: TGTGCCGGCAGTCTTTATTCGGGACTAGCGGAAACAGATACGCAGTATTTT. V is TRBV12-3 or TRBV12-4 and J is TRBJ2-3; 11 bases align to TRBD2. The CDR3 loop spans 17 amino acids.

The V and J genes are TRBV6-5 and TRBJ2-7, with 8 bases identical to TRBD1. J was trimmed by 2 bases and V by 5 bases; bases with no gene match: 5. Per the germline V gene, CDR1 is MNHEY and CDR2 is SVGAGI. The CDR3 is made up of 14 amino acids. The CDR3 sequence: CASSRTGLTYEQYF. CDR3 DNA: TGTGCCAGCAGTCGGACAGGGTTAACCTACGAGCAGTACTTC.

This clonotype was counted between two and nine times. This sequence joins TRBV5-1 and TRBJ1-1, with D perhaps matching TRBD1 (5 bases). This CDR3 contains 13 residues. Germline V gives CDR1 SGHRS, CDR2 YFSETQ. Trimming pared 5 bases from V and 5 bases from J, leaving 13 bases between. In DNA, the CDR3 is TGCGCCAGCAGTTGGAGTCCAGGGACTGAAGCTTTCTTT. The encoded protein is CASSWSPGTEAFF.

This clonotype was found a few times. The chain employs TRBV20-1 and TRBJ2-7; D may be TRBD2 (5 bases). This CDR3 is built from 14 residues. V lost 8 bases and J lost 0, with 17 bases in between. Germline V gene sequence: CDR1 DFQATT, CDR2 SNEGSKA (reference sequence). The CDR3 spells CSSSSGLLSYEQYF. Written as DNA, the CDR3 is TGCAGTTCCTCGAGCGGCCTTCTCTCCTACGAGCAGTACTTC.

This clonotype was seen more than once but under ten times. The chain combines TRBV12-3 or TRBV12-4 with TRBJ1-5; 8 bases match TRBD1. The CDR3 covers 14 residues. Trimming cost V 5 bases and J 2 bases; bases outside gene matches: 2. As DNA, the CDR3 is TGTGCCAGCAGTGAGACAGGGGGCAATCAGCCCCAGCATTTT. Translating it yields CASSETGGNQPQHF.

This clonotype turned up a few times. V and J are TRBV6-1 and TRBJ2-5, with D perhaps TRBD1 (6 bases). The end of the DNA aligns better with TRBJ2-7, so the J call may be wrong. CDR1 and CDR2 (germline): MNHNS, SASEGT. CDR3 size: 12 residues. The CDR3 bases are TGTGCCAGTGATTTACAGGGCTACGAGCAGTACTTC. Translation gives CASDLQGYEQYF.

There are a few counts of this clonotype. CDR3 DNA sequence: TGTGCCAGCAGTTACATACAGGGGGTCAGCAATCAGCCCCAGCATTTT. Translated, it gives CASSYIQGVSNQPQHF. The chain is built from TRBV2 and TRBJ1-5; TRBD1 matches at 8 bases. J was trimmed by 1 base and V by 5 bases; bases with no gene match: 7. Germline CDR1 SNHLY, CDR2 FYNNEI. CDR3 length: 16 residues.

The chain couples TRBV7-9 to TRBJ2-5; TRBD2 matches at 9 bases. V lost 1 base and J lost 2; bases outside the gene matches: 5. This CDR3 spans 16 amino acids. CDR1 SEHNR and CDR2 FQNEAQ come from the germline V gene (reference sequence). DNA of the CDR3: TGTGCCAGCAGCTTAGGTCCTAGCGGGGCTCAAGAGACCCAGTACTTC. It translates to CASSLGPSGAQETQYF.

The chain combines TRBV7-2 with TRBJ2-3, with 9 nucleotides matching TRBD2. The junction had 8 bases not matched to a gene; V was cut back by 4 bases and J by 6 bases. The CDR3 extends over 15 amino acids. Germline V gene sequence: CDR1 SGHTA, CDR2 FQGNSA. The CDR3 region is CASSSGAGGWDTQYF. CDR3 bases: TGTGCCAGCAGCTCCGGCGCGGGAGGGTGGGATACGCAGTATTTT.

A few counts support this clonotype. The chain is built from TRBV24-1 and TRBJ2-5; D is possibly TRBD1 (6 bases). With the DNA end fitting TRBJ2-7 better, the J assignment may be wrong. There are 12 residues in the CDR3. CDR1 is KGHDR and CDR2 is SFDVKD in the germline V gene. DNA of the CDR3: TGTGCCACCAGCCAGACAGGCTACGAGCAGTACTTC. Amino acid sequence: CATSQTGYEQYF.

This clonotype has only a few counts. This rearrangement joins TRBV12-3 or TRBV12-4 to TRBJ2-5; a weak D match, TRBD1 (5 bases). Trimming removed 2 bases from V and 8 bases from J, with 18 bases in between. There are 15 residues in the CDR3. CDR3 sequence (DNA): TGTGCCAGCAGTTTAAGAGCCAGATCAGGGTCAACCCAGTACTTC. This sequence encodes CASSLRARSGSTQYF.

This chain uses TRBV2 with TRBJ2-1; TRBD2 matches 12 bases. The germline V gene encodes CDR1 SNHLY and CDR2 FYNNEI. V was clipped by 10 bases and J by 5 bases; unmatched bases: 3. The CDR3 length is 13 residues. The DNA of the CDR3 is TGTGCCACGACTAGCGGGAGAAACAATGAGCAGTTCTTC. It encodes CATTSGRNNEQFF.

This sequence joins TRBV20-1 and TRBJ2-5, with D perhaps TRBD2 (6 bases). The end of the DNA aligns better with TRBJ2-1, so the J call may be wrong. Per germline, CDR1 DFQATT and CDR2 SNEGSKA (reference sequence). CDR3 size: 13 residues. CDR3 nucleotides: TGCAGTGCCTGGGACTCCGGGTACAATGAGCAGTTCTTC. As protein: CSAWDSGYNEQFF.

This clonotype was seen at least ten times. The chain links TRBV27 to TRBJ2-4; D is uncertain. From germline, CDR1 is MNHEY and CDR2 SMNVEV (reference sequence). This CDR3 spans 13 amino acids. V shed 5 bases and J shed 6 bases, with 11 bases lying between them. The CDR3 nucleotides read TGTGCCAGCAGTCAGACGGTTGGAAACATTCAGTACTTC. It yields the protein CASSQTVGNIQYF.

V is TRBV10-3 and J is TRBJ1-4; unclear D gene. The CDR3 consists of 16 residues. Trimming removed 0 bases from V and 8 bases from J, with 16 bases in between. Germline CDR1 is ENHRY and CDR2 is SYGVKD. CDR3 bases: TGTGCCATCAGTGAGTCTAGTTGGCAGATAGGGGAAAAACTGTTTTTT. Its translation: CAISESSWQIGEKLFF.

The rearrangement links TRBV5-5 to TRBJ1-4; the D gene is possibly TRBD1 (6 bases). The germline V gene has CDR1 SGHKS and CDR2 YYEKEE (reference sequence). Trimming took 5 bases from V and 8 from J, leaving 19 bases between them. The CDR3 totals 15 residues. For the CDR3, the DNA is TGTGCCAGCAGATGGGACACCCTAGGCAAAGAAAAACTGTTTTTT. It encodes CASRWDTLGKEKLFF.

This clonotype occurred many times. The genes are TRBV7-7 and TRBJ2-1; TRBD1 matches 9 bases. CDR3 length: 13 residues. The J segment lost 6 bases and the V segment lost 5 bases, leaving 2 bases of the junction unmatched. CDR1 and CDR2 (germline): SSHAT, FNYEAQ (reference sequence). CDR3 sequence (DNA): TGTGCCAGCAGCAAGACAGGGGGCAATGAGCAGTTCTTC. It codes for CASSKTGGNEQFF.